Listed below are T cell receptor beta chains from one sample, sequenced in a study of OX40 agonist ivuxolimab in advanced cancers. TCRdb keeps only in-frame clones here, not all; method: immunoSEQ multiplex PCR. The sample has some 90,000 clones, around 87% seen once; the top ten hold around 0.28%. This specimen was CD4+ or CD8+ T cells sorted from blood, taken in a trial of the OX40 agonist ivuxolimab. The receptors here all came from an adult with an advanced solid tumor such as melanoma, head and neck, liver or kidney cancer. Both conserved end residues are part of each CDR3. Fields, in order: J gene, V gene, clone size, D gene, CDR3 DNA, CDR3 protein. A D gene is named only where the DNA matches it firmly. Size tells how often a clone was seen (once, few, many) or the class of an expanded clone, and some rows leave it out.

TRBJ2-3	TRBV5-1	few	TRBD1	TGCGCCAGCAGCCCACAGACGGACAGGGCAGATACGCAGTATTTT	CASSPQTDRADTQYF
TRBJ2-5	TRBV6-6	NA	NA	TGTGCCAGCACCTGGGGGGAGACCCAGTACTTC	CASTWGETQYF
TRBJ1-3	TRBV11-1	few	NA	TGTGCCAGCAGCCTTAATCCGGCGCGAGGGGGCACCATATATTTT	CASSLNPARGGTIYF
TRBJ1-2	TRBV19	NA	NA	TGTGCCAGTAGTATAGGCGGGGGGCAGGCGACTAACTATGGCTACACCTTC	CASSIGGGQATNYGYTF
TRBJ1-1	TRBV4-1	once	NA	TGCGCCAGCAGGGGGGTTTTAAAGAACACTGAAGCTTTCTTT	CASRGVLKNTEAFF
TRBJ2-2	TRBV5-4	once	NA	TGTGCCAGCAGCCCTGACACTAGCTGGGTCGGGGAGCTGTTTTTT	CASSPDTSWVGELFF
TRBJ2-3	TRBV6-1	NA	TRBD1	TGTGCCAGCACCGAGGGGGCCTGGGGCACAGATACGCAGTATTTT	CASTEGAWGTDTQYF
TRBJ1-5	TRBV7-2	NA	NA	TGTGCCAGCAGCCTAATGACGGGGGTGACTCAGCCCCAGCATTTT	CASSLMTGVTQPQHF
TRBJ2-5	TRBV5-1	NA	NA	TGCGCCAGCATGCCCCTCCCCAGCAGGGAGACCCAGTACTTC	CASMPLPSRETQYF
TRBJ2-1	TRBV19	once	NA	TGTGCCACCACCTCCCCGGAGGGGATTCATGAGCAGTTCTTC	CATTSPEGIHEQFF
TRBJ1-5	TRBV5-4	NA	NA	TGTGCCAGCAGCTTGGGGGGAACTTGGCCCCAGCATTTT	CASSLGGTWPQHF
TRBJ1-2	TRBV7-8	NA	TRBD1	TGTGCCAGCAGCTTCGCGCAAGGGACAGAGATTTACACCTTC	CASSFAQGTEIYTF
TRBJ1-2	TRBV13	NA	NA	TGTGCCAGCAGCTTAACCCCATCGGGGCCCACCTTC	CASSLTPSGPTF
TRBJ1-4	TRBV25-1	NA	TRBD1	TGTGCCAGCTCCGGGACAGCAAATGAAAAACTGTTTTTT	CASSGTANEKLFF
TRBJ2-7	TRBV7-9	NA	NA	TGTGCCAGCAGCTTCGGCAGTGCCTCCTACGAGCAGTACTTC	CASSFGSASYEQYF
TRBJ2-5	TRBV7-8	once	NA	TGTGCCAGCAGCCTCACTCAAGAGACCCAGTACTTC	CASSLTQETQYF
TRBJ1-2	TRBV6-6	NA	TRBD1	TGTGCCAGCTCTCAAGGACAGGGGGCGTCGGGCTACACCTTC	CASSQGQGASGYTF
TRBJ2-3	TRBV19	NA	NA	TGTGCCAGTAGGCGGACTTCCACAGATACGCAGTATTTT	CASRRTSTDTQYF